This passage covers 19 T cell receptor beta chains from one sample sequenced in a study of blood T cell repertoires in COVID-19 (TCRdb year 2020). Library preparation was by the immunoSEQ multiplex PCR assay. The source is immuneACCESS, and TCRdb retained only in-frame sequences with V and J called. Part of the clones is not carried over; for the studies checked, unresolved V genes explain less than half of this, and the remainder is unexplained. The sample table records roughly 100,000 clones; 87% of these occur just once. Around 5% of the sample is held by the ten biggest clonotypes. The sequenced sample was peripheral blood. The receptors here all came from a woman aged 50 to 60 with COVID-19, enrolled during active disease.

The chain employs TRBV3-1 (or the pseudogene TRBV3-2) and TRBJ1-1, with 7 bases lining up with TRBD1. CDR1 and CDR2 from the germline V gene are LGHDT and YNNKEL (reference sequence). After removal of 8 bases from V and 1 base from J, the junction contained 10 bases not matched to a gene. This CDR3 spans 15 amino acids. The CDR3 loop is CASSPLGQKNTEAFF. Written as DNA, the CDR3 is TGTGCCAGCTCTCCCCTGGGACAGAAGAACACTGAAGCTTTCTTT.

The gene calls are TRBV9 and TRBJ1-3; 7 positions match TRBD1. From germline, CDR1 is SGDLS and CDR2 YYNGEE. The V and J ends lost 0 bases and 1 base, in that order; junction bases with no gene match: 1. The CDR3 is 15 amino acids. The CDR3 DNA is TGTGCCAGCAGCGTAGGGGGACAGTCTGGAAACACCATATATTTT. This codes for CASSVGGQSGNTIYF.

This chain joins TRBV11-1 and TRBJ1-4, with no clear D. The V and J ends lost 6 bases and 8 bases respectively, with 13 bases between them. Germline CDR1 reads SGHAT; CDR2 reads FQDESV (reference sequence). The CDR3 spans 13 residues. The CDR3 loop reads CASSNTELEKLFF. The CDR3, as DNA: TGTGCCAGCAGTAATACCGAGTTGGAAAAACTGTTTTTT.

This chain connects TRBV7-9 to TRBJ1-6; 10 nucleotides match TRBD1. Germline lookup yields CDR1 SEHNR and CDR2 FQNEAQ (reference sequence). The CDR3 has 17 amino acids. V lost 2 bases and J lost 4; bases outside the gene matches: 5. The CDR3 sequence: CASSLRQGAVYNSPLHF. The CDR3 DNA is TGTGCCAGCAGCTTAAGACAGGGGGCGGTTTATAATTCACCCCTCCACTTT.

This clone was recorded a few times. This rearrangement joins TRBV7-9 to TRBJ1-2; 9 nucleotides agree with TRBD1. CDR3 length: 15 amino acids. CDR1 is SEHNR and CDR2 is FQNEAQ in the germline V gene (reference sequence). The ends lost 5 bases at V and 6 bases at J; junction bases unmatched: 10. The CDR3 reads CASSLRGTGIDGYTF. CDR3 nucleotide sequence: TGTGCCAGCAGCCTCAGGGGGACAGGGATCGATGGCTACACCTTC.

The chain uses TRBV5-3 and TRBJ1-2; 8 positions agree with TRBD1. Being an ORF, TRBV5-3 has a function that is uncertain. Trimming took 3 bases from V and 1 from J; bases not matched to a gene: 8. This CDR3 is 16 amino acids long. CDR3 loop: CARSSTGGDFNYGYTF. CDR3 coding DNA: TGTGCCAGAAGCTCTACAGGGGGGGATTTTAACTATGGCTACACCTTC.

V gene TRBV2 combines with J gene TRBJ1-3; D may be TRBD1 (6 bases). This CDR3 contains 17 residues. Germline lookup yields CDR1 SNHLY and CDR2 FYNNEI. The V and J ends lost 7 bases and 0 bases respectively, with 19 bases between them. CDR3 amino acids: CASTWESQGRSGNTIYF. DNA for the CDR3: TGTGCCAGCACATGGGAATCACAGGGCCGCTCTGGAAACACCATATATTTT.

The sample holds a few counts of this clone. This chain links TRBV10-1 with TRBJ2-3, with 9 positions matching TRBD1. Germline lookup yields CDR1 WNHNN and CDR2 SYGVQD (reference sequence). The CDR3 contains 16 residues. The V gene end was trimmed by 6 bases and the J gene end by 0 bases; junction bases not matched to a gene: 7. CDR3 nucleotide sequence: TGCGCCAGCAGCGACATACAGGGGGCGAGCACAGATACGCAGTATTTT. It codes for CASSDIQGASTDTQYF.

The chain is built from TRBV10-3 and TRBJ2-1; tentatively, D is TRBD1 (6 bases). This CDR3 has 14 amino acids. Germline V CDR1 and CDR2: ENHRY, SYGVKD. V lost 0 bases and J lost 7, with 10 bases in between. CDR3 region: CAISESNRENEQFF. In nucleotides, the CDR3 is TGTGCCATCAGTGAGTCTAACAGGGAGAATGAGCAGTTCTTC.

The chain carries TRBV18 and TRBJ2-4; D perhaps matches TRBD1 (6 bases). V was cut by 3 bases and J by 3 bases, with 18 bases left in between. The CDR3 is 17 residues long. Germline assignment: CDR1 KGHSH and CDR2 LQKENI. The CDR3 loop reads CASSPITGTPGKNIQYF. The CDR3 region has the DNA TGTGCCAGCTCACCGATCACAGGGACCCCCGGCAAAAACATTCAGTACTTC.

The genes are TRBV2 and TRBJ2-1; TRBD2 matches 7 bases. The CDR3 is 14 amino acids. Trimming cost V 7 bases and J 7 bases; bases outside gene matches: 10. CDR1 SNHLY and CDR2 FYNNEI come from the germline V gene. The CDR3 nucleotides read TGTGCCAGCACCGAAATGGGGGGGGTTAATGAGCAGTTCTTC. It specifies CASTEMGGVNEQFF.

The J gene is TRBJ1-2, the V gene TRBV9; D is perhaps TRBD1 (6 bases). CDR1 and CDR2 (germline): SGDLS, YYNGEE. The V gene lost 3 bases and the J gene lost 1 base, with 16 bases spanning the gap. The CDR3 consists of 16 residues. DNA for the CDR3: TGTGCCAGCAGCGCAACTACGACAGGAAATAACTATGGCTACACCTTC. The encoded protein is CASSATTTGNNYGYTF.

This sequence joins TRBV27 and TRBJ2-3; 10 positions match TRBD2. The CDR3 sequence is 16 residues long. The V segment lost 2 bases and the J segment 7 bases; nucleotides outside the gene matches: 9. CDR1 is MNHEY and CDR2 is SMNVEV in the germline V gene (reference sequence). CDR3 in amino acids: CASSLISGGAGYTQYF. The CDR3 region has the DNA TGTGCCAGCAGTTTAATCAGCGGGGGGGCCGGCTATACGCAGTATTTT.

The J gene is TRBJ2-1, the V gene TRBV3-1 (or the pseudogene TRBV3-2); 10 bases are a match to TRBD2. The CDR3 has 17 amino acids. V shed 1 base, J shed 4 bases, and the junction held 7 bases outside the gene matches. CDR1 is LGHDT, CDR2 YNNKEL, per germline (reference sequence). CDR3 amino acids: CASSQGGLAGGYNEQFF. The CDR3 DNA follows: TGTGCCAGCAGCCAAGGTGGGTTAGCGGGGGGTTACAATGAGCAGTTCTTC.

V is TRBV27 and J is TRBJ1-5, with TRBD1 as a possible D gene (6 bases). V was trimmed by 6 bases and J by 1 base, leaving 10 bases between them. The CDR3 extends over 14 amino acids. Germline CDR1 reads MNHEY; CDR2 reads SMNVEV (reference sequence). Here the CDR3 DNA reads TGTGCCAGCAGGGCAGGGGTCAGCAATCAGCCCCAGCATTTT. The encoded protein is CASRAGVSNQPQHF.

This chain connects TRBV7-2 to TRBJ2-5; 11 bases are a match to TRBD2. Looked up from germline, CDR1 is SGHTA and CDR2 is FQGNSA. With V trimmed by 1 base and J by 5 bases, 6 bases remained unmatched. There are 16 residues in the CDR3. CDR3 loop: CASSLGSSGGLETQYF. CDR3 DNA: TGTGCCAGCAGCTTAGGTTCTAGCGGGGGGTTGGAGACCCAGTACTTC.

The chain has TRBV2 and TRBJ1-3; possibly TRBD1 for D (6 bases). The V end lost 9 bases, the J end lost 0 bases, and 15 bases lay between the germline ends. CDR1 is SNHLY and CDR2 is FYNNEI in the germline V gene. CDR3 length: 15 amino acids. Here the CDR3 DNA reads TGTGCCAGTCGACACAGGGAGAACTCTGGAAACACCATATATTTT. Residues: CASRHRENSGNTIYF.

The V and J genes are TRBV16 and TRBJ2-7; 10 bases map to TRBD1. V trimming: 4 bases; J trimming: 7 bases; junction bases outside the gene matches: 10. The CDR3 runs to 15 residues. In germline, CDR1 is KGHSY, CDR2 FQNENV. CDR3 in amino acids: CASSPREGTGVEQYF. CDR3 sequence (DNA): TGTGCCAGCAGCCCCCGAGAAGGGACAGGGGTTGAGCAGTACTTC.

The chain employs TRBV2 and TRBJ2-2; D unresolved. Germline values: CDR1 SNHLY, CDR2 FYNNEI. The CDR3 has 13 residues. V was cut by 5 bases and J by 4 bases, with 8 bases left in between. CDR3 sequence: CASSSSTTGELFF. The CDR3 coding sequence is TGTGCCAGCAGTTCTAGTACCACCGGGGAGCTGTTTTTT.